This T cell receptor (beta chain) was observed in a study of blood T cells in healthy people across ages. Study-wide background: About one barcoded beta molecule was captured per two T cells (by template switching). Study-wide results and caveats: Since the PBMCs were unsorted, naive and antigen-experienced cells could not be conclusively compared.

On this clonotype itself: What it binds is unknown.

CDR1 and CDR2 (germline): MDHEN, SYDVKM. Losses at the gene ends were 4 bases for V and 2 bases for J; bases not matched to a gene: 5. CDR3 length equals 14 residues. Per sample, at least 5 micrograms of total RNA were extracted. Alongside a J-beta primer mix, a sample-barcoded 5' primer served in a second PCR lasting about 7 to 12 cycles. Individual samples furnished no less than 2.5 million CDR3-containing paired-end reads apiece. Via MiXCR, TCRdb re-called the 5' RACE reads, giving one row per CDR3 protein. The sample has approximately 730,000 distinct CDR3 sequences, 40% to 45% seen once. Sequenced: blood. The TCR sequence derives from a woman between 55 and 75 years old in good health. The chain is built from TRBV28 and TRBJ2-7; TRBD2 matches at 7 bases. CDR3 region: CASSSSGGTYEQYF. CDR3 DNA sequence: TGTGCCAGCAGTTCTAGCGGAGGAACCTACGAGCAGTACTTC.